A selection of T cell receptor beta chains follows, all from one sample in a study of blood T cell repertoires in COVID-19. Sequenced by immunoSEQ multiplex PCR; TCRdb stores in-frame clones only, minus some. The profile shows about 130,000 clones, 84% of them singletons. The sequenced sample was peripheral blood. The receptors were sampled from a human donor in a cohort sampled during active COVID-19. The CDR3 runs from the conserved cysteine through the conserved F or W. D genes are given only for firm matches. Only part of the rows carry a size: once, few, many, or a class if the clone is expanded.

j_gene	d_gene	v_gene	abundance	CDR3aa	CDR3nt
TRBJ2-5	TRBD2	TRBV4-1	.	CASSQGGGAGETQYF	TGCGCCAGCAGCCAAGGCGGGGGGGCCGGAGAGACCCAGTACTTC
TRBJ1-3	.	TRBV30	.	CAWSVERGSGNTIYF	TGTGCCTGGAGTGTAGAAAGGGGTTCTGGAAACACCATATATTTT
TRBJ2-7	.	TRBV2	.	CASRQDGYEQYF	TGTGCCAGCAGACAGGACGGCTACGAGCAGTACTTC
TRBJ2-5	TRBD1	TRBV23-1	.	CASSQRDRTHQETQYF	TGCGCCAGCAGTCAAAGGGACAGAACCCACCAAGAGACCCAGTACTTC
TRBJ1-5	TRBD1	TRBV30	.	CAWSFGQGLQPQHF	TGTGCCTGGAGCTTTGGACAGGGACTTCAGCCCCAGCATTTT
TRBJ2-6	TRBD1	TRBV19	.	CASSIPGQGPPGANVLTF	TGTGCCAGTAGTATTCCGGGACAGGGACCCCCTGGGGCCAACGTCCTGACTTTC
TRBJ2-1	.	TRBV3-1/TRBV3-2	.	CASKSGGLGEQFF	TGTGCCAGCAAGTCGGGGGGCCTTGGTGAGCAGTTCTTC
TRBJ2-7	TRBD1	TRBV7-2	few	CASRYPGQGVPYEQYF	TGTGCCAGCAGGTACCCGGGACAGGGGGTACCCTACGAGCAGTACTTC
TRBJ1-4	TRBD1	TRBV15	few	CATSRGGTGDEKLFF	TGTGCCACCAGCAGAGGAGGGACAGGGGACGAAAAACTGTTTTTT
TRBJ2-3	TRBD2	TRBV9	.	CASSVEAGGWTDTQYF	TGTGCCAGCAGCGTCGAGGCGGGGGGGTGGACAGATACGCAGTATTTT
TRBJ2-5	TRBD2	TRBV10-3	.	CAISPDRGVRKETQYF	TGTGCCATCAGTCCCGACCGGGGGGTACGGAAAGAGACCCAGTACTTC
TRBJ2-5	TRBD2	TRBV10-2	.	CASSGLSGGETQYF	TGCGCCAGCAGCGGGTTGAGCGGGGGAGAGACCCAGTACTTC
TRBJ2-2	TRBD1	TRBV19	.	CASSRQGGNTGELFF	TGTGCCAGTAGTAGACAGGGGGGGAACACCGGGGAGCTGTTTTTT
TRBJ1-2	.	TRBV25-1	.	CASSSQGARGYTF	TGTGCCAGCAGTTCCCAAGGGGCCAGGGGCTACACCTTC
TRBJ1-6	TRBD1	TRBV7-8	.	CASSLEGADSPLHF	TGTGCCAGCAGCTTAGAGGGGGCTGATTCACCCCTCCACTTT
TRBJ1-5	TRBD1	TRBV3-1/TRBV3-2	.	CASSPTGVSNQPQHF	TGTGCCAGCAGCCCAACAGGGGTTAGCAATCAGCCCCAGCATTTT
TRBJ1-1	.	TRBV4-1	.	CASSQGTGTNTEAFF	TGCGCCAGCAGCCAGGGAACAGGAACGAACACTGAAGCTTTCTTT
TRBJ1-3	.	TRBV5-1	.	CASSLERGNTIYF	TGCGCCAGCAGCTTGGAACGGGGAAACACCATATATTTT
TRBJ2-3	.	TRBV18	.	CASSQTMRVGTDTQYF	TGTGCCAGCTCCCAAACCATGCGGGTCGGGACAGATACGCAGTATTTT
TRBJ1-2	TRBD1	TRBV19	.	CASKKDRGVYGYTF	TGTGCCAGTAAGAAGGACAGGGGGGTCTATGGCTACACCTTC
TRBJ2-3	.	TRBV18	.	CASSRLFGTDTQYF	TGTGCCAGCTCACGGCTTTTCGGCACAGATACGCAGTATTTT
TRBJ2-2	.	TRBV10-1	few	CASSPRGSAGELFF	TGCGCCAGCAGCCCGAGGGGGAGCGCCGGGGAGCTGTTTTTT